Given below is one T cell receptor beta chain in context. The antigen is unknown. This entry comes from a study of identical twins. Study-wide results and limits: Insertions were fewer in abundant cord blood beta clonotypes, whereas memory repertoires showed none of this pattern. Low generation-probability sequences were in excess among twin-shared out-of-frame alpha sequences.

Germline CDR1 is MNHEY and CDR2 is SMNVEV (reference sequence). The CDR3 sequence is 15 residues long. V lost 3 bases and J lost 1; bases outside the gene matches: 1. From the 5' RACE reads, TCRdb called clonotypes with MiXCR, one entry per CDR3 protein. The sample has roughly 200,000 distinct CDR3 sequences; approximately 15% are singletons. Healthy Caucasians made up all donors. These same records also appear under a second study, on T cells expressing NK-cell markers. That report adds: Researchers report these clonotypes also headed the CD3+CD56-NKG2C+ fraction in a few donors.

The TCR sequence derives from a woman younger than 30 in good health. V usage is TRBV27 and J usage is TRBJ2-2; 8 nucleotides agree with TRBD2. Sequencing was done on a sample of CD8+ T cells sorted from blood. The CDR3 loop is CASSFTSGNTGELFF. The CDR3 DNA sequence: TGTGCCAGCAGTTTCACTAGCGGGAACACCGGGGAGCTGTTTTTT.